This T cell receptor (beta chain) appears in the sequencing data of a study of OX40 agonist ivuxolimab in advanced cancers. On the study more broadly: The patients received ivuxolimab by intravenous route every 2 weeks at 0.01 to 10 mg/kg.

Patients were ruled out by autoimmune disease history or systemic immunosuppression. The method was immunoSEQ multiplex PCR; TCRdb's version includes in-frame clones alone and lacks a portion of them. Counted here are about 46,000 clones, about 89% occurring once; the ten biggest clones make up approximately 12%. The germline V gene has CDR1 SGHVS and CDR2 FQNEAQ. This CDR3 has 21 amino acids. The J segment lost 5 bases and the V segment lost 5 bases, leaving 24 bases of the junction unmatched. The chain recombines TRBV7-8 with TRBJ2-1; 10 bases fit TRBD2. Sequenced material: CD4+ or CD8+ T cells sorted from blood, taken in a trial of the OX40 agonist ivuxolimab. This clonotype originated in an adult with an advanced solid tumor such as melanoma, head and neck, liver or kidney cancer. The CDR3 nucleotides read TGTGCCAGCAGCCCCGTAGCGGGGGGCCTTCACGATACTTTTAAAGACAATGAGCAGTTCTTC. This codes for CASSPVAGGLHDTFKDNEQFF.